Detailed here is one T cell receptor (beta chain). The specificity of this receptor is unknown. Base qualities are not provided; no much larger clone lies one nucleotide away. Different DNA sequences within this sample yield the same CDR3. The data stem from a study of control samples from healthy donors and cancer patients (dated by TCRdb to between 2020 and 2021). Cut back by 1 base and 5 bases, the V and J ends lie 5 bases apart. For CDR1 and CDR2, the germline V gene (reference sequence) lists LGHDT and YNNKEL. The CDR3 measures 12 amino acids from cysteine to phenylalanine. The sequence is cut down to CDR3 DNA, 36 bases in frame from base 1. Library construction relied on the immunoSEQ multiplex PCR assay. TCRdb carries this immuneACCESS record with in-frame sequences only. Its versions omit some clonotypes, under half of them owing to an unresolved V gene in the studies checked, with the rest unexplained. The sample records 85,000 to 110,000 clones, around 89% of which are singletons. Of the sample, over 15% is held by the ten largest clones.

The receptor was isolated from a man aged 55 to 70 with lung cancer. Rearrangement joined TRBV3-1 (or the pseudogene TRBV3-2) to TRBJ1-2; no D gene can be assigned with confidence. The specimen sequenced was PBMCs. CDR3 sequence: CASSQGTYGYTF. The nucleotide sequence reads as follows: TGTGCCAGCAGCCAAGGGACTTATGGCTACACCTTC.